The entry below describes one TCR beta chain. This clonotype has more than one count but fewer than ten. Its cognate antigen has yet to be identified. The input lacks base qualities; no much larger clone sits a single base away. The data were obtained in a study of T cell repertoires in cytomegalovirus infection (dated by TCRdb to about 2019). Looking at the study overall: Peptide stimulations targeted recently identified HLA-C-restricted CMV epitopes, whose presentation resists viral immunomodulation, together with well-studied HLA-B-restricted epitopes. Donor HLA type was relevant to the analysis, because carriage of CMV infection together with the matching HLA type was indicated by public TCR beta signatures. What the research found in general, with its limitations: In the ex vivo response, HLA-C-restricted CMV-specific TCR beta clonotypes were dominant, and in two of eight donors the single most frequent clonotype came from this HLA-C-restricted group. Cumulative frequency of public TCR beta family members discriminated carriers of CMV infection plus the relevant HLA type in this cohort and an independent roughly 350-donor cohort.

Per the publication, the treatment or condition label means: in vitro stimulation with specific CMV peptide epitopes to enrich CMV-specific T cells. Instrument on record: Illumina HiSeq 1500. Clones were called with MiXCR by TCRdb after fastp trimmed the public reads at Q25, and only in-frame beta chains were retained. Here each entry gathers all rows of one CDR3 protein and keeps the most common genes and DNA. Here the sample has under 350,000 distinct CDR3 sequences; about 20% occur a single time. The ten largest make up roughly 19% of the sample. The sequenced sample was cultured PBMCs, obtained from culture after CMV antigen stimulation. The TCR originated in a human donor in good health (CMV status not recorded). Some clones in this sample may be carry-over from other donors' samples.

The CDR3 protein: CASSSPPGLAFSDEQFF. Here is the DNA: TGTGCCAGCAGCTCACCTCCGGGACTAGCTTTTTCCGATGAGCAGTTCTTC. Recombination connected TRBV12-3 or TRBV12-4 to TRBJ2-1; the junction holds 9 bases that match TRBD2. Clipping removes 6 bases from V and 8 bases from J, with 17 as the unmatched junction base count. Reading from cysteine to phenylalanine, the CDR3 counts 17 amino acids. CDR3 DNA only is kept here, 51 bases in frame from base 1.